Below, 14 T cell receptor beta chains from the same sample are listed, as sequenced in a study of shared clonotypes between healthy human individuals. Positive CCR7 selection of CD45RO-negative cells yielded the naive CD8 cells, and terminally differentiated effector memory CD45RA+ cells were excluded. Libraries were prepared by immunoSEQ multiplex PCR; TCRdb keeps only in-frame clonotypes and omits some of them. The sample records about 2 million clones, about 95% being singletons. Sample: naive CD8+ T cells sorted from blood. These receptors originate from a man aged 18 to 29 in good health.

The chain is built from TRBV28 and TRBJ2-7; 8 bases match TRBD1. V lost 4 bases, J lost 4 bases, and 9 bases stayed unmatched. Germline assignment: CDR1 MDHEN and CDR2 SYDVKM. This CDR3 has 15 amino acids. This CDR3 reads CASSSRTGYYYEQYF. The CDR3 coding sequence is TGTGCCAGCAGTTCCCGGACAGGGTATTATTACGAGCAGTACTTC.

This clone was seen more than once but under ten times. V usage is TRBV6-1 and J usage is TRBJ1-6; the D gene is possibly TRBD1 (5 bases). This CDR3 is 15 amino acids long. In germline, CDR1 is MNHNS, CDR2 SASEGT. Trimming removed 3 bases at V and 7 bases at J, with 13 bases between. CDR3 DNA: TGTGCCAGCAGTGAGAGGGACCTGGTGAATTCACCCCTCCACTTT. Residues: CASSERDLVNSPLHF.

This chain's CDR3 is CASRSLDYGTDTQYF. Written as DNA, the CDR3 is TGTGCCAGCAGGAGTCTAGACTATGGCACAGATACGCAGTATTTT. The rearrangement joins TRBV7-9 to TRBJ2-3; perhaps TRBD2 as D (5 bases). Germline V gene data show CDR1 as SEHNR and CDR2 as FQNEAQ (reference sequence). The CDR3 spans 15 residues. Trimming left V 6 bases short and J 1 base short, with 14 bases between.

J is TRBJ1-1 and V is TRBV27, with a weak D call TRBD1 (5 bases). The V end was cut by 3 bases, the J end by 1 base, with 12 bases between. Germline V gene sequence: CDR1 MNHEY, CDR2 SMNVEV (reference sequence). The CDR3 runs 15 residues. DNA for the CDR3: TGTGCCAGCAGTTTCCGGGACTCTTGGAACACTGAAGCTTTCTTT. Translating it yields CASSFRDSWNTEAFF.

The V and J genes are TRBV6-6 and TRBJ2-5, with a weak D call TRBD1 (5 bases). Looked up from germline, CDR1 is MNHNY and CDR2 is SVGAGI (reference sequence). CDR3 length: 14 residues. Trimming stripped 6 bases from V and 2 bases from J, with 13 bases between. In DNA form, the CDR3 reads TGTGCCAGCAGAGATAGGACATTTCAAGAGACCCAGTACTTC. It specifies CASRDRTFQETQYF.

This rearrangement joins TRBV19 to TRBJ1-1; D possibly corresponds to TRBD1 (5 bases). Germline V gives CDR1 LNHDA, CDR2 SQIVND (reference sequence). Trimming stripped 1 base from V and 8 bases from J, with 11 bases between. This CDR3 is 13 amino acids long. CDR3 region: CASSIVSQGEAFF. The CDR3 DNA is TGTGCCAGTAGTATAGTAAGTCAGGGAGAAGCTTTCTTT.

The CDR3 nucleotides are TGTGCCAGCAGTTTATGGGGAGGGCAGGGGAACGGGGAGCTGTTTTTT. This sequence encodes CASSLWGGQGNGELFF. The chain employs TRBV28 and TRBJ2-2; TRBD2 is a possible D gene (7 bases). CDR3 size: 16 residues. Germline assignment: CDR1 MDHEN and CDR2 SYDVKM. Trimming removed 0 bases from V and 7 bases from J, with 15 bases in between.

This chain connects TRBV6-1 to TRBJ2-1; D ambiguous. The CDR3 sequence is 13 residues long. From germline, CDR1 is MNHNS and CDR2 SASEGT. V was pared by 4 bases and J by 6 bases, with 10 bases between. The CDR3 region is CASSGWDFNEQFF. The CDR3 bases are TGTGCCAGCAGTGGGTGGGATTTCAATGAGCAGTTCTTC.

The chain recombines TRBV5-1 with TRBJ2-2; D could derive from TRBD1 or TRBD2 (5 bases each). V was pared by 6 bases and J by 7 bases, with 13 bases between. CDR3 size: 13 residues. CDR1 and CDR2 (germline): SGHRS, YFSETQ. The CDR3 DNA reads TGCGCCAGCACCCCCCCAGGGAGCGGGGAGCTGTTTTTT. This encodes CASTPPGSGELFF.

This chain connects TRBV9 to TRBJ2-1; D remains ambiguous. The ends were cut back, 0 bases at V and 0 bases at J, with 10 bases in the middle. The germline gives CDR1 SGDLS, CDR2 YYNGEE. The CDR3 length is 16 residues. CDR3 loop: CASSVEVPNSYNEQFF. CDR3 sequence (DNA): TGTGCCAGCAGCGTAGAAGTTCCTAACTCCTACAATGAGCAGTTCTTC.

J is TRBJ2-5 and V is TRBV5-1; D is unclear. CDR1 and CDR2 (germline): SGHRS, YFSETQ. The CDR3 totals 12 residues. Trimming removed 10 bases from V and 1 base from J, with 11 bases in between. CDR3 amino acids: CAEYRTQETQYF. As DNA, the CDR3 is TGCGCCGAATACCGGACCCAAGAGACCCAGTACTTC.

On this clone: Other DNA sequences in this sample translate to the same CDR3. The chain joins TRBV7-6 to TRBJ2-3; unclear D gene. The germline V gene has CDR1 SGHVS and CDR2 FNYEAQ. The length of the CDR3 is 15 residues. Trimming shortened V by 1 base and J by 0 bases, and 8 bases separated the two germline ends. Written as DNA, the CDR3 is TGTGCCAGCAGCTTAGTCCCATCGAGCACAGATACGCAGTATTTT. Protein product: CASSLVPSSTDTQYF.

The chain combines TRBV9 with TRBJ1-1, with a weak D call TRBD1 (5 bases). The length of the CDR3 is 14 residues. V was clipped by 7 bases and J by 2 bases, with 15 bases between them. Per the germline V gene, CDR1 is SGDLS and CDR2 is YYNGEE. Here the CDR3 DNA reads TGTGCCAGCGCCGGGGGATCCTTAAACACTGAAGCTTTCTTT. Amino acid sequence: CASAGGSLNTEAFF. The complete variable domain, with remaining parts taken from reference TRBV9 and TRBJ1-1, reads DSGVTQTPKHLITATGQRVTLRCSPRSGDLSVYWYQQSLDQGLQFLIQYYNGEERAKGNILERFSAQQFPDLHSELNLSSLELGDSALYFCASAGGSLNTEAFFGQGTRLTVV.

The CDR3 DNA reads TGTGCCAGCAGCCTAGTTGTGGGGGTTGACGAGCAGTACTTC. It translates to CASSLVVGVDEQYF. The chain couples TRBV2 to TRBJ2-7; D possibly uses TRBD1 or TRBD2 (5 bases each). Trimming cost V 6 bases and J 5 bases, with 17 bases left between them. This CDR3 has 14 residues. Germline loops: CDR1 SNHLY, CDR2 FYNNEI.